The following is a TCR beta chain sequence with its context. What it binds is not known. The data derive from a study of prognosis after radiotherapy for stage I lung cancer. Study-wide context: Delivery of radiotherapy was by SBRT in 3 to 5 fractions at a biologically effective dose of at least 100 Gy. Following radiotherapy, several patients went on to present distant metastases at a median of roughly 7 months, and roughly 15 exhibited no significant progression.

This CDR3 is built from 13 residues. V lost 8 bases, J lost 4 bases, and 8 bases stayed unmatched. The germline V gene has CDR1 SGHRS and CDR2 YFSETQ. Researchers used two-round multiplex PCR to amplify TCR beta CDR3 starting from genomic DNA. First-round PCR employed TRBV- and TRBJ-specific primers for each gene. TCRdb itself ran the multiplex PCR reads through MiXCR, one entry per CDR3 protein. The table has about 16,000 distinct CDR3 sequences, around a third seen once. Study observations and caveats: Unique TCR clones declined after stereotactic body radiation therapy, from a median 10,088 to 6,861. In patients who developed distant metastases, Shannon entropy measured after stereotactic body radiation therapy was lower, and baseline Shannon entropy was not associated with metastases.

This receptor was identified in a donor at least 50 years old with non-small cell lung cancer. The specimen was PBMCs, collected before or after stereotactic body radiation therapy (not recorded which). The rearrangement links TRBV5-1 to TRBJ2-7; 8 bases agree with TRBD2. Here the CDR3 reads CARTAGVGYEQYF. CDR3 coding DNA: TGCGCCAGGACAGCGGGAGTCGGGTACGAGCAGTACTTC.